These 29 T cell receptor beta chains share one sample of origin, sequenced in a study of blood T cell repertoires in COVID-19. The method was immunoSEQ multiplex PCR; TCRdb's version includes in-frame clones alone and lacks a portion of them. The sample carries around 100,000 clones, around 85% recorded once. Sequencing was carried out using peripheral blood. The receptors shown here come from a man between 65 and 80 years old with active or convalescent COVID-19.

With respect to this clone: Other DNA variants within this sample encode the same CDR3. J is TRBJ2-3 and V is TRBV5-1; D remains unclear. V lost 0 bases to trimming and J lost 5 bases, with 4 bases between them. The germline V gene has CDR1 SGHRS and CDR2 YFSETQ. The CDR3 is 12 amino acids. CDR3 nucleotide sequence: TGCGCCAGCAGCTTGGCCGGAGATACGCAGTATTTT. This gives the protein CASSLAGDTQYF.

The rearrangement uses TRBV20-1 and TRBJ2-5; TRBD1 matches 11 bases. The germline CDR1 and CDR2 sequences are DFQATT and SNEGSKA (reference sequence). CDR3 length: 15 amino acids. V shed 3 bases, J shed 4 bases, and the junction held 7 bases outside the gene matches. CDR3 in DNA: TGCAGTGCTAGTCCGGGACAGGGGGGACGAGAGACCCAGTACTTC. This sequence encodes CSASPGQGGRETQYF.

The chain employs TRBV11-2 and TRBJ1-6, with TRBD1 matching 8 bases. V trimming: 4 bases; J trimming: 5 bases; junction bases outside the gene matches: 7. The CDR3 spans 16 residues. Germline values: CDR1 SGHAT, CDR2 FQNNGV. CDR3: CASSSLRGQDNSPLHF. The CDR3 DNA is TGTGCCAGCAGCTCCCTCAGGGGACAGGATAATTCACCCCTCCACTTT.

This chain links TRBV28 with TRBJ1-5, with D perhaps matching TRBD1 (5 bases). V lost 6 bases and J 0 bases, leaving 12 bases between the germline ends. Per germline, CDR1 MDHEN and CDR2 SYDVKM. The CDR3 covers 15 residues. CDR3 DNA: TGTGCCAGCAGCCTTGGGACTGATAGCAATCAGCCCCAGCATTTT. This codes for CASSLGTDSNQPQHF.

The chain carries TRBV5-1 and TRBJ2-5, with TRBD2 identical over 9 bases. The CDR3 covers 17 residues. Germline CDR1 and CDR2: SGHRS and YFSETQ. V lost 2 bases, J lost 5 bases, and 13 bases stayed unmatched. The CDR3 DNA sequence: TGCGCCAGCAGCTTAGCCCTCGGCGGGAGGGCCCGGGAGACCCAGTACTTC. It specifies CASSLALGGRARETQYF.

The gene calls are TRBV29-1 and TRBJ1-2; 8 bases map to TRBD1. The ends lost 2 bases at V and 5 bases at J; junction bases unmatched: 4. The germline V gene encodes CDR1 SQVTM and CDR2 ANQGSEA. The length of the CDR3 is 13 residues. The CDR3 region has the DNA TGCAGCGTTGAATGGACAGGGAGGTATGGCTACACCTTC. Translating it yields CSVEWTGRYGYTF.

This clone appeared a single time. This rearrangement joins TRBV7-9 to TRBJ1-2, with 7 bases matching TRBD1. The V and J ends lost 3 bases and 7 bases, in that order; junction bases with no gene match: 8. The CDR3 is made up of 14 amino acids. Germline CDR1 SEHNR, CDR2 FQNEAQ (reference sequence). The CDR3 is CASSFTGVDGGYTF. In nucleotides, the CDR3 is TGTGCCAGCAGCTTTACAGGGGTCGATGGTGGCTACACCTTC.

V usage is TRBV5-1 and J usage is TRBJ1-6; D gene unclear. In germline, CDR1 is SGHRS, CDR2 YFSETQ. CDR3 length: 17 residues. V was trimmed by 1 base and J by 1 base, leaving 12 bases between them. Here the CDR3 DNA reads TGCGCCAGCAGCTTGACGGTTTCAAATTCCTATAATTCACCCCTCCACTTT. Protein sequence: CASSLTVSNSYNSPLHF.

This chain uses TRBV12-3 or TRBV12-4 with TRBJ2-7, with a possible D match to TRBD1 (5 bases). This CDR3 contains 13 residues. The ends were cut back, 5 bases at V and 3 bases at J, with 11 bases in the middle. The CDR3 protein is CASSPGHFYEQYF. Written as DNA, the CDR3 is TGTGCCAGCAGTCCTGGACACTTCTACGAGCAGTACTTC.

This chain connects TRBV19 to TRBJ1-6; D remains unclear. The germline CDR1 and CDR2 sequences are LNHDA and SQIVND (reference sequence). CDR3 size: 15 residues. V was cut by 6 bases and J by 3 bases, with 12 bases left in between. CDR3 DNA sequence: TGTGCCAGTAGCGGCGGAGTTGTCTATAATTCACCCCTCCACTTT. This encodes CASSGGVVYNSPLHF.

The J gene is TRBJ2-3, the V gene TRBV2; 9 nucleotides line up with TRBD1. J was trimmed by 8 bases and V by 6 bases; bases with no gene match: 0. Germline V CDR1 and CDR2: SNHLY, FYNNEI. The CDR3 has 11 amino acids. CDR3 sequence reads: CASRQGATQYF. Here the CDR3 DNA reads TGTGCCAGCAGACAGGGGGCTACGCAGTATTTT.

This sequence joins TRBV18 and TRBJ1-4; perhaps TRBD1 as D (6 bases). The V end lost 3 bases, the J end lost 2 bases, and 10 bases lay between the germline ends. The length of the CDR3 is 15 residues. Germline CDR1 is KGHSH and CDR2 is LQKENI. In nucleotides, the CDR3 is TGTGCCAGCTCACCCCCCAGGGGCACTAATGAAAAACTGTTTTTT. As protein: CASSPPRGTNEKLFF.

The chain carries TRBV15 and TRBJ2-3, with D possibly matching TRBD2 (5 bases). The germline CDR1 and CDR2 sequences are LNHNV and YYDKDF (reference sequence). The CDR3 spans 16 residues. Trimming stripped 1 base from V and 2 bases from J, with 13 bases between. In nucleotides, the CDR3 is TGTGCCACCAGCAGAGGGAGTAGCGAGGACACAGATACGCAGTATTTT. Translation gives CATSRGSSEDTDTQYF.

The gene calls are TRBV9 and TRBJ2-1, with D perhaps TRBD2 (5 bases). The germline CDR1 and CDR2 sequences are SGDLS and YYNGEE. Trimming removed 0 bases at V and 7 bases at J, with 14 bases between. The length of the CDR3 is 15 residues. The CDR3 DNA sequence: TGTGCCAGCAGCGTAGACGGACTTACAGTGAATGAGCAGTTCTTC. It specifies CASSVDGLTVNEQFF.

V usage is TRBV7-9 and J usage is TRBJ2-1, with 7 bases that match TRBD2. The CDR3 extends over 11 amino acids. Germline loops: CDR1 SEHNR, CDR2 FQNEAQ (reference sequence). The V segment lost 4 bases and the J segment 9 bases; nucleotides outside the gene matches: 0. The CDR3 region is CASSSGGEQFF. DNA of the CDR3: TGTGCCAGCAGCTCGGGGGGTGAGCAGTTCTTC.

V is TRBV25-1 and J is TRBJ1-2; TRBD1 matches 7 bases. V lost 3 bases to trimming and J lost 4 bases; unmatched junction nucleotides: 8. Germline values: CDR1 MGHDK, CDR2 SYGVNS. The CDR3 has 15 amino acids. For the CDR3, the DNA is TGTGCCAGCAGTGATCTTAGGGGGCGCGGCTATGGCTACACCTTC. The encoded protein is CASSDLRGRGYGYTF.

This chain links TRBV7-2 with TRBJ2-7; maybe TRBD2 (5 bases). Trimming stripped 3 bases from V and 9 bases from J, with 15 bases between. This CDR3 contains 13 residues. Germline lookup yields CDR1 SGHTA and CDR2 FQGNSA. The CDR3 DNA reads TGTGCCAGCAGCTTTTCCGGGGTACGGAGGCAGTACTTC. The encoded protein is CASSFSGVRRQYF.

The chain has TRBV9 and TRBJ2-1; D not certain. V was clipped by 0 bases and J by 0 bases, with 10 bases between them. The CDR3 length is 16 residues. Germline V gene data show CDR1 as SGDLS and CDR2 as YYNGEE. The CDR3, as DNA: TGTGCCAGCAGCGTAGCTGGGCTCAGCTCCTACAATGAGCAGTTCTTC. Residues: CASSVAGLSSYNEQFF.

A single count supports this clone. The chain joins TRBV6-5 to TRBJ1-1, with 10 bases matching TRBD1. Germline values: CDR1 MNHEY, CDR2 SVGAGI. CDR3 length equals 15 residues. J lost 0 bases, V lost 6 bases, and 4 bases had no gene match. In DNA, the CDR3 is TGTGCCAGCAGGGACAGGGGGAGGCTGAACACTGAAGCTTTCTTT. Protein: CASRDRGRLNTEAFF.

This chain links TRBV6-5 with TRBJ1-2; D is possibly TRBD1 (5 bases). V lost 6 bases and J 7 bases, leaving 12 bases between the germline ends. The germline V gene encodes CDR1 MNHEY and CDR2 SVGAGI. The CDR3 contains 12 residues. The CDR3 is CASRQGLRGYTF. CDR3 DNA sequence: TGTGCCAGCAGGCAGGGTTTACGTGGCTACACCTTC.

J is TRBJ1-1 and V is TRBV4-1, with D possibly matching TRBD1 (6 bases). V was clipped by 1 base and J by 0 bases, with 15 bases between them. Germline CDR1 is MGHRA and CDR2 is YSYEKL. The CDR3 consists of 17 residues. In nucleotides, the CDR3 is TGCGCCAGCAGCCAAGGTCGACAGGACAAGATGAACACTGAAGCTTTCTTT. Translated, it gives CASSQGRQDKMNTEAFF.

This chain connects TRBV19 to TRBJ2-3, with 13 nucleotides matching TRBD2. CDR3 length: 20 residues. CDR1 LNHDA and CDR2 SQIVND come from the germline V gene (reference sequence). The junction had 16 bases not matched to a gene; V was cut back by 5 bases and J by 2 bases. The CDR3 region has the DNA TGTGCCAGTAGTTCGGATGACAAGGGACTAGCGGGACCGAACACAGATACGCAGTATTTT. As protein: CASSSDDKGLAGPNTDTQYF. Full variable domain (missing parts from reference TRBV19 and TRBJ2-3): DGGITQSPKYLFRKEGQNVTLSCEQNLNHDAMYWYRQDPGQGLRLIYYSQIVNDFQKGDIAEGYSVSREKKESFPLTVTSAQKNPTAFYLCASSSDDKGLAGPNTDTQYFGPGTRLTVL.

The gene calls are TRBV12-3 or TRBV12-4 and TRBJ2-3; D may be TRBD1 (6 bases). V lost 7 bases and J 5 bases, leaving 13 bases between the germline ends. This CDR3 has 13 residues. The CDR3 bases are TGTGCCAGCAAGGATAGGGGGATAGATACGCAGTATTTT. Its translation: CASKDRGIDTQYF.

V usage is TRBV5-1 and J usage is TRBJ1-6, with 9 bases aligning to TRBD1. Germline lookup yields CDR1 SGHRS and CDR2 YFSETQ. This CDR3 is 16 amino acids long. Germline trimming cut 2 bases from V and 10 bases from J; bases unmatched to any gene: 10. The CDR3 DNA is TGCGCCAGCAGCTTAAACACGGACAGGGGCGGATCACCCCTCCACTTT. This gives the protein CASSLNTDRGGSPLHF. The whole variable domain, remainder taken from reference TRBV5-1 and TRBJ1-6, is KAGVTQTPRYLIKTRGQQVTLSCSPISGHRSVSWYQQTPGQGLQFLFEYFSETQRNKGNFPGRFSGRQFSNSRSEMNVSTLELGDSALYLCASSLNTDRGGSPLHFGNGTRLTVT.

The CDR3 reads CASSSQGDTEAFF. CDR3 in DNA: TGTGCCAGTTCGTCCCAGGGCGACACTGAAGCTTTCTTT. The rearrangement joins TRBV12-3 or TRBV12-4 to TRBJ1-1, with D possibly matching TRBD1 (5 bases). V lost 9 bases and J lost 3, with 14 bases in between. CDR3 length: 13 amino acids.

The gene calls are TRBV19 and TRBJ2-3, with TRBD2 identical over 15 bases. Per the germline V gene, CDR1 is LNHDA and CDR2 is SQIVND (reference sequence). Trimming took 5 bases from V and 6 from J; bases not matched to a gene: 9. The CDR3 has 17 residues. CDR3 sequence: CASSPGLAGGPQDTQYF. Here the CDR3 DNA reads TGTGCCAGTAGTCCGGGACTAGCGGGGGGCCCTCAGGATACGCAGTATTTT.

The chain recombines TRBV6-5 with TRBJ1-4; no definite D call. Between the trimmed V and J ends, which lost 6 bases and 1 base, there was a span of 6 bases. The germline V gene encodes CDR1 MNHEY and CDR2 SVGAGI. The CDR3 consists of 13 residues. CDR3 in amino acids: CASSRLTNEKLFF. DNA of the CDR3: TGTGCCAGCAGCAGACTAACTAATGAAAAACTGTTTTTT.

The chain joins TRBV5-1 to TRBJ2-3; 9 bases agree with TRBD1. Trimming at V came to 0 bases and at J to 6 bases, leaving 5 bases not matched to a gene. The CDR3 length is 15 residues. The V gene's germline CDR1 is SGHRS and CDR2 YFSETQ. The CDR3 bases are TGCGCCAGCAGCTTGGAGGGACAGGGAGGCGATACGCAGTATTTT. This sequence encodes CASSLEGQGGDTQYF.

V is TRBV20-1 and J is TRBJ1-2; the match to TRBD1 covers 9 bases. V was pared by 3 bases and J by 7 bases, with 9 bases of the junction left unmatched. This CDR3 contains 14 residues. The germline V gene has CDR1 DFQATT and CDR2 SNEGSKA (reference sequence). CDR3 DNA: TGCAGTGCTAGTGCCGGGACAGGGATTAGTGGCTACACCTTC. Its protein product is CSASAGTGISGYTF.